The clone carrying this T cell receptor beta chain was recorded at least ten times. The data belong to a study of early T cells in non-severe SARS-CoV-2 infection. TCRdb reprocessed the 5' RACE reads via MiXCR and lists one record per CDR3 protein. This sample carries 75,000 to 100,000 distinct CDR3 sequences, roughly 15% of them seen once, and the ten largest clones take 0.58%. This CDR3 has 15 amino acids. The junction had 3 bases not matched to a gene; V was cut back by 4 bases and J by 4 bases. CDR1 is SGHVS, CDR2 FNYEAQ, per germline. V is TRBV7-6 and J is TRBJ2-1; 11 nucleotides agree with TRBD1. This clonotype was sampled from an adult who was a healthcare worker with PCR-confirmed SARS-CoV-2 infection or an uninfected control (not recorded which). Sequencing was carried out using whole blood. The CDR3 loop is CASSSGTGGYNEQFF. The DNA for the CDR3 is TGTGCCAGCAGCTCCGGGACAGGGGGTTACAATGAGCAGTTCTTC.